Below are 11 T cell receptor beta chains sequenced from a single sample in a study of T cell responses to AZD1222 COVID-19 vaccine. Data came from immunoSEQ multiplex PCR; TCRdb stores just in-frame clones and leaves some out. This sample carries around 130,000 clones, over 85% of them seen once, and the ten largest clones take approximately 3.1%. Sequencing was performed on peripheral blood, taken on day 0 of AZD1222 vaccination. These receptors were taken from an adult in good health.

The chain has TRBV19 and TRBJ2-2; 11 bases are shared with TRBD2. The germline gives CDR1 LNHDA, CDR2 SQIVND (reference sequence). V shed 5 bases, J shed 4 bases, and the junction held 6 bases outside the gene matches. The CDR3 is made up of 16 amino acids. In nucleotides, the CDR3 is TGTGCCAGTAGTCCTGGACTAGCGGGTCTCACCGGGGAGCTGTTTTTT. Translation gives CASSPGLAGLTGELFF.

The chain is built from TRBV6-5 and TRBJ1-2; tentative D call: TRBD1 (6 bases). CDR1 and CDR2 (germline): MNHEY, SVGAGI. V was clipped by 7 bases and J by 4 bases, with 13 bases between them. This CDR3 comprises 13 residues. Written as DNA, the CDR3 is TGTGCCAGCATTAGAAGGGGGAGCTATGGCTACACCTTC. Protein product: CASIRRGSYGYTF.

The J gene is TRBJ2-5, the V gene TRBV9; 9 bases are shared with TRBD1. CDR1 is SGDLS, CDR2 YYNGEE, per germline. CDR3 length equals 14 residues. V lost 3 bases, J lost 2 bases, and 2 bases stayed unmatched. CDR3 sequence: CASSGGQGQETQYF. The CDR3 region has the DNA TGTGCCAGCAGCGGCGGACAGGGGCAAGAGACCCAGTACTTC.

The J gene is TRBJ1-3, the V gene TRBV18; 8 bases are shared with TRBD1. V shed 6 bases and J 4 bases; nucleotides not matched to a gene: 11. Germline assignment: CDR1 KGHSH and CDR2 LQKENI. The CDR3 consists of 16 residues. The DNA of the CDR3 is TGTGCCAGCTCTTCCAACCCGCAGGGGGCCGGAAACACCATATATTTT. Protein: CASSSNPQGAGNTIYF.

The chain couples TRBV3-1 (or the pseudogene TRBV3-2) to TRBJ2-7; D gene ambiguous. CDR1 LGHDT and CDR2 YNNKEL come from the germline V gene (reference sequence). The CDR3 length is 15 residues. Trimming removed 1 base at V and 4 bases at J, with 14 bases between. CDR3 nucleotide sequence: TGTGCCAGCAGCCAAGGTGTGCTAGTGGAGTACGAGCAGTACTTC. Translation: CASSQGVLVEYEQYF.

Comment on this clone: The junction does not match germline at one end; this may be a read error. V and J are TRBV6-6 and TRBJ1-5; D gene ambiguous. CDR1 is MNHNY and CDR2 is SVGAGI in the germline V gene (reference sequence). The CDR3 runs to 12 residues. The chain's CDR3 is CASSYSGQSQHF. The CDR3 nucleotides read TGTGCCAGCAGTTATTCGGGTCAGTCCCAGCATTTT.

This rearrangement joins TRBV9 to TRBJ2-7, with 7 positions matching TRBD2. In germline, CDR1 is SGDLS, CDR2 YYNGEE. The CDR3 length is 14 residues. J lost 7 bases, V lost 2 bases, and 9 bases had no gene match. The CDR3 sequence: CASSVQAGWREQYF. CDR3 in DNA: TGTGCCAGCAGCGTCCAAGCGGGGTGGAGGGAGCAGTACTTC.

The DNA of the CDR3 is TGTGCCAGCAGCTTTGCTGGAGATACGCAGTATTTT. Encoded protein: CASSFAGDTQYF. V usage is TRBV5-4 and J usage is TRBJ2-3; D gene uncertain. V dropped 2 bases and J dropped 5 bases, with 6 bases sitting between them. CDR3 length: 12 residues. Germline V gene data show CDR1 as SGHNT and CDR2 as YYREEE (reference sequence).

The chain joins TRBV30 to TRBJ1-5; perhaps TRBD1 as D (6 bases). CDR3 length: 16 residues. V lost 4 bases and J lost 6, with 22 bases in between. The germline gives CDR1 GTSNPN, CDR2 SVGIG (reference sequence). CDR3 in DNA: TGTGCCTGGAACCCTGTCGGGGGCGCGAGAGGTCAGCCCCAGCATTTT. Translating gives CAWNPVGGARGQPQHF.

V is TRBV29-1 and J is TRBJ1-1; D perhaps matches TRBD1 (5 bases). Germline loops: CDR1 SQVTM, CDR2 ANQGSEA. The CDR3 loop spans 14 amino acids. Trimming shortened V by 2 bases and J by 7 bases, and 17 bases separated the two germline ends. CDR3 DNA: TGCAGCGTTGAATTGCATGACAGCGGCTGTGAAGCTTTCTTT. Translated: CSVELHDSGCEAFF. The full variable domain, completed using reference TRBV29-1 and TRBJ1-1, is SAVISQKPSRDICQRGTSLTIQCQVDSQVTMMFWYRQQPGQSLTLIATANQGSEATYESGFVIDKFPISRPNLTFSTLTVSNMSPEDSSIYLCSVELHDSGCEAFFGQGTRLTVV.

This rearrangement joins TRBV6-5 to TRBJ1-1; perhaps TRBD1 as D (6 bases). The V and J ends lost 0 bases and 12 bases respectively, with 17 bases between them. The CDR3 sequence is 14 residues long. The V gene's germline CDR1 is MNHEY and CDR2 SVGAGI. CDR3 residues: CASSYSSGGGNTFF. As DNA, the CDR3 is TGTGCCAGCAGTTACTCGTCCGGAGGGGGGAATACTTTCTTT.